In this sample, the clone carrying this T cell receptor beta chain turned up many times. Trimming cost V 4 bases and J 2 bases, with 12 bases left between them. Germline V lookup: CDR1 SEHNR, CDR2 FQNEAQ (reference sequence). The CDR3 length is 14 residues. Via MiXCR, TCRdb re-called the RT-PCR reads, giving one row per CDR3 protein. Of approximately 720,000 distinct CDR3 sequences listed, approximately 15% are singletons. Material: memory CD4+ T cells from blood. The chain links TRBV7-9 to TRBJ2-7, with D tentatively TRBD2 (6 bases). The origin of this receptor is a female donor in good health, serving as a healthy control. The CDR3 nucleotides read TGTGCCAGCAGCTCCCGGGACTCCACCTACGAGCAGTACTTC. It is translated as CASSSRDSTYEQYF.